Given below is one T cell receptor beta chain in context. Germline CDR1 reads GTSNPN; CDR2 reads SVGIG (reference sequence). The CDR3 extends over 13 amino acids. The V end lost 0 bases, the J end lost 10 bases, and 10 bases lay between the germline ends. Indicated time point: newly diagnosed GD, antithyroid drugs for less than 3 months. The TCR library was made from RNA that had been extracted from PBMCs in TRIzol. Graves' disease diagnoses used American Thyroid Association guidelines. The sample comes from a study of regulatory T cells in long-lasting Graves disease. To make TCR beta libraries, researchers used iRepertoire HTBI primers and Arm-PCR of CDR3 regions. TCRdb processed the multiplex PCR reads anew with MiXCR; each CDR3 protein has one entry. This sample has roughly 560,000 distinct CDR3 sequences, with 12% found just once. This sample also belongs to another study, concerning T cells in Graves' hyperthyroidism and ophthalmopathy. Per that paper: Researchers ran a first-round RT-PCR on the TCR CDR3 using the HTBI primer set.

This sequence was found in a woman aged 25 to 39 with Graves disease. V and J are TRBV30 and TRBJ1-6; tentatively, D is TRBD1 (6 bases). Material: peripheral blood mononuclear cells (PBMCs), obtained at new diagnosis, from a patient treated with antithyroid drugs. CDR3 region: CAWSVGAGSPLHF. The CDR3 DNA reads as TGTGCCTGGAGTGTGGGGGCTGGGTCACCCCTCCACTTT.